This TCR beta chain was recorded in a study of T cells in narcolepsy. The germline V gene encodes CDR1 SGDLS and CDR2 YYNGEE. CDR3 length equals 14 residues. Trimming at V came to 3 bases and at J to 6 bases, leaving 1 base not matched to a gene. General study results and limits: No autoreactive T cell clone sequences appeared in some memory CD4+ repertoires. Reportedly, autoreactive clonotypes were serially detected in patients' blood but not controls'.

Regarding this clone: What it recognizes is unknown.

Profiling relied on immunoSEQ multiplex PCR, and the TCRdb table lists in-frame clones only, not all of them. The data hold more than 9,500 clones, with around 94% observed a single time. The clonotype comes from a human donor with narcolepsy. This sequence joins TRBV9 and TRBJ2-7; 15 nucleotides match TRBD2. Sequenced input: CD45RA- memory CD4+ T cells from PBMCs. CDR3 region: CASSEGLAGGEQYF. CDR3 DNA sequence: TGTGCCAGCAGCGAGGGACTAGCGGGAGGCGAGCAGTACTTC.